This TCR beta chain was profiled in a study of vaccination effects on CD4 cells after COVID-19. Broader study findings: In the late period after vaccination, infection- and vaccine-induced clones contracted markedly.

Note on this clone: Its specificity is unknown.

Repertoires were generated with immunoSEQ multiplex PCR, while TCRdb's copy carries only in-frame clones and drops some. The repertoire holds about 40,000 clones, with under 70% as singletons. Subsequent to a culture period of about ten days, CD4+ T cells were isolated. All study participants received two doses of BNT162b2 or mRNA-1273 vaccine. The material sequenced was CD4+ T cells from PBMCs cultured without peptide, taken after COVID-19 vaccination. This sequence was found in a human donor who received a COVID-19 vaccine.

Written as DNA, the CDR3 is TGTGCCAGCAGCCCTAGGGTCTCCCTGAACACTGAAGCTTTCTTT. Translation gives CASSPRVSLNTEAFF. The chain employs TRBV11-2 and TRBJ1-1; no clear D gene. The ends were cut back, 5 bases at V and 0 bases at J, with 13 bases in the middle. Germline V CDR1 and CDR2: SGHAT, FQNNGV. This CDR3 region has 15 residues.